These 29 T cell receptor beta chains share one sample of origin, sequenced in a study of glioma-infiltrating T cells after dendritic cell vaccination. Profiling relied on immunoSEQ multiplex PCR, and the TCRdb table lists in-frame clones only, not all of them. This table holds about 82,000 clones, approximately 90% found once. Material: blood, obtained before dendritic cell vaccination. Receptors originate from a human donor with glioblastoma.

This clone has only one observation. The chain combines TRBV11-2 with TRBJ2-5, with D possibly matching TRBD2 (6 bases). The CDR3 is 12 residues long. CDR1 SGHAT and CDR2 FQNNGV come from the germline V gene. Between the trimmed V and J ends, which lost 5 bases and 3 bases, there was a span of 7 bases. CDR3 DNA sequence: TGTGCCAGCAGCCGCGGGGAAGAGACCCAGTACTTC. Translation gives CASSRGEETQYF. Together with reference TRBV11-2 and TRBJ2-5, the CDR3 gives the full variable domain: EAGVAQSPRYKIIEKRQSVAFWCNPISGHATLYWYQQILGQGPKLLIQFQNNGVVDDSQLPKDRFSAERLKGVDSTLKIQPAKLEDSAVYLCASSRGEETQYFGPGTRLLVL.

The V call is TRBV5-1, the J call TRBJ1-3, with D possibly being TRBD1 (5 bases). Germline CDR1 and CDR2: SGHRS and YFSETQ. V was pared by 1 base and J by 8 bases, with 16 bases between. This CDR3 is 15 amino acids long. The CDR3 DNA sequence: TGCGCCAGCAGCTTGCTCGGCCAGGGTCGAGACACCATATATTTT. Amino acid sequence: CASSLLGQGRDTIYF.

The chain uses TRBV5-1 and TRBJ1-5, with D perhaps matching TRBD1 (5 bases). Germline loops: CDR1 SGHRS, CDR2 YFSETQ. V was pared by 7 bases and J by 5 bases, with 19 bases between. This CDR3 spans 15 amino acids. The chain's CDR3 is CASSPSPGYDQPQHF. Written as DNA, the CDR3 is TGCGCCAGCTCACCTTCCCCAGGGTACGATCAGCCCCAGCATTTT.

V is TRBV5-1 and J is TRBJ2-5; 11 nucleotides line up with TRBD2. Trimming removed 0 bases from V and 5 bases from J; junction bases left unmatched: 6. From germline, CDR1 is SGHRS and CDR2 YFSETQ. The CDR3 consists of 16 residues. DNA of the CDR3: TGCGCCAGCAGCTTGGGCCTAGCGGGAGGAGGGGAGACCCAGTACTTC. Residues: CASSLGLAGGGETQYF.

The chain couples TRBV6-1 to TRBJ1-1, with 10 bases that match TRBD1. Per the germline V gene, CDR1 is MNHNS and CDR2 is SASEGT. With V trimmed by 3 bases and J by 7 bases, 2 bases remained unmatched. CDR3 size: 13 residues. The CDR3: CASSEGQGLEAFF. The DNA of the CDR3 is TGTGCCAGCAGTGAGGGACAGGGGCTTGAAGCTTTCTTT.

The chain joins TRBV19 to TRBJ2-3; 13 nucleotides agree with TRBD2. This CDR3 is built from 15 residues. The germline CDR1 and CDR2 sequences are LNHDA and SQIVND (reference sequence). The ends lost 6 bases at V and 4 bases at J; junction bases unmatched: 4. CDR3 coding DNA: TGTGCCAGTAGAGGACTAGCGGGAGCCTCAGATACGCAGTATTTT. This translates into CASRGLAGASDTQYF.

This chain joins TRBV10-3 and TRBJ1-2, with D unclear. The V gene's germline CDR1 is ENHRY and CDR2 SYGVKD. V was cut by 11 bases and J by 8 bases, with 18 bases left in between. The CDR3 is made up of 12 amino acids. CDR3 DNA: TGTGCCGCCAAGGCCAGTGGGAGGGGCTACACCTTC. This sequence encodes CAAKASGRGYTF.

The genes are TRBV27 and TRBJ2-7, with a weak D call TRBD1 (6 bases). The germline gives CDR1 MNHEY, CDR2 SMNVEV (reference sequence). The germline V and J ends were trimmed by 2 bases and 5 bases, with 13 bases remaining between them. This CDR3 contains 14 residues. CDR3 in amino acids: CASSLNTGSDEQYF. Written as DNA, the CDR3 is TGTGCCAGCAGTTTAAATACAGGGTCCGACGAGCAGTACTTC.

The chain links TRBV5-4 to TRBJ2-2, with 8 bases lining up with TRBD2. This CDR3 region has 15 residues. CDR1 and CDR2 from the germline V gene are SGHNT and YYREEE (reference sequence). V lost 0 bases, J lost 6 bases, and 4 bases stayed unmatched. CDR3 DNA: TGTGCCAGCAGCTTGGCCCGGGGGGGAGCCGGGGAGCTGTTTTTT. It specifies CASSLARGGAGELFF.

J is TRBJ1-4 and V is TRBV5-1; possible D gene TRBD1, 6 bases. V gave up 2 bases and J gave up 0 bases, with 14 bases separating them. This CDR3 has 17 amino acids. CDR1 and CDR2 from the germline V gene are SGHRS and YFSETQ. The DNA of the CDR3 is TGCGCCAGCAGCTTAACAGGGTCCCCTGCAACTAATGAAAAACTGTTTTTT. Protein product: CASSLTGSPATNEKLFF.

The genes are TRBV2 and TRBJ2-7, with D perhaps TRBD1 (5 bases). The CDR3 extends over 15 amino acids. Germline V CDR1 and CDR2: SNHLY, FYNNEI. The V and J ends lost 6 bases and 0 bases respectively, with 15 bases between them. CDR3 region: CASSWGSSRSYEQYF. For the CDR3, the DNA is TGTGCCAGCAGCTGGGGCAGCTCCCGCTCCTACGAGCAGTACTTC.

The V call is TRBV19, the J call TRBJ1-6; tentative D call: TRBD1 (6 bases). V was clipped by 5 bases and J by 7 bases, with 12 bases between them. Germline V CDR1 and CDR2: LNHDA, SQIVND (reference sequence). CDR3 length equals 14 residues. DNA of the CDR3: TGTGCCAGTAGTGAAACAGGGCTAAATTCACCCCTCCACTTT. Protein product: CASSETGLNSPLHF.

This clone was seen more than once but under ten times. This chain links TRBV2 with TRBJ2-7; no definite D call. The V gene lost 1 base and the J gene lost 6 bases, with 13 bases spanning the gap. From germline, CDR1 is SNHLY and CDR2 FYNNEI. CDR3 length: 14 amino acids. The CDR3 loop reads CASSEEESLPEQYF. CDR3 nucleotide sequence: TGTGCCAGCAGTGAAGAAGAAAGCCTGCCCGAGCAGTACTTC.

This sequence joins TRBV7-8 and TRBJ2-1, with D tentatively TRBD1 (6 bases). The CDR3 length is 16 residues. Looked up from germline, CDR1 is SGHVS and CDR2 is FQNEAQ. Trimming shortened V by 4 bases and J by 2 bases, and 15 bases separated the two germline ends. The CDR3 region has the DNA TGTGCCAGCAGCTCGGACACCGGGACAACCTACAATGAGCAGTTCTTC. Translated: CASSSDTGTTYNEQFF.

The chain combines TRBV19 with TRBJ2-2; D is perhaps TRBD1 (6 bases). CDR3 size: 15 residues. Trimming took off 1 base at V and 4 bases at J, with 10 bases between the two ends. Per germline, CDR1 LNHDA and CDR2 SQIVND (reference sequence). This CDR3 reads CASSIGQGFTGELFF. In DNA, the CDR3 is TGTGCCAGTAGTATAGGGCAGGGGTTCACCGGGGAGCTGTTTTTT.

The gene calls are TRBV15 and TRBJ1-5; possible D gene TRBD1, 5 bases. Trimming took 0 bases from V and 2 from J, leaving 11 bases between them. The CDR3 is 16 residues long. The germline V gene encodes CDR1 LNHNV and CDR2 YYDKDF (reference sequence). The CDR3 nucleotides are TGTGCCACCAGCAGAGATCCAGGGTCGGGCAATCAGCCCCAGCATTTT. This codes for CATSRDPGSGNQPQHF.

The rearrangement uses TRBV9 and TRBJ2-2; TRBD2 might be the D (5 bases). CDR1 and CDR2 from the germline V gene are SGDLS and YYNGEE. The CDR3 is 16 amino acids. V lost 4 bases, J lost 4 bases, and 17 bases lay in between. The CDR3 nucleotides read TGTGCCAGCAGCCCCGGACGGACCGCGGGCACCGGGGAGCTGTTTTTT. Its translation: CASSPGRTAGTGELFF. The full variable domain, in which reference TRBV9 and TRBJ2-2 provide the parts outside the CDR3, is DSGVTQTPKHLITATGQRVTLRCSPRSGDLSVYWYQQSLDQGLQFLIQYYNGEERAKGNILERFSAQQFPDLHSELNLSSLELGDSALYFCASSPGRTAGTGELFFGEGSRLTVL.

This clone was recorded only once. The chain joins TRBV11-3 to TRBJ2-3, with D possibly TRBD2 on 6 matching bases. The CDR3 runs 15 residues. V lost 8 bases to trimming and J lost 2 bases, with 17 bases between them. Germline-derived CDR1 and CDR2 are SGHNT and YENEEA. DNA for the CDR3: TGTGCCAGCGGGTGGACGGGGGTCTTCACAGATACGCAGTATTTT. Amino acids: CASGWTGVFTDTQYF.

This chain links TRBV27 with TRBJ1-4; weak D call: TRBD1 (5 bases). The ends were cut back, 2 bases at V and 7 bases at J, with 8 bases in the middle. The CDR3 extends over 13 amino acids. CDR1 and CDR2 from the germline V gene are MNHEY and SMNVEV (reference sequence). The CDR3 sequence: CASSLTGSEKLFF. The CDR3 bases are TGTGCCAGCAGTTTAACAGGTTCTGAAAAACTGTTTTTT.

The chain employs TRBV12-5 and TRBJ2-7; maybe TRBD1 (5 bases). This CDR3 is built from 15 residues. From germline, CDR1 is LGHNT and CDR2 FRNRAP. Trimming took 0 bases from V and 5 from J, leaving 14 bases between them. CDR3 DNA sequence: TGTGCTAGTGGTTTGGTCGCAGGGAACTTGCACGAGCAGTACTTC. This codes for CASGLVAGNLHEQYF.

Points on this clone: At the DNA level, this CDR3 is encoded by other sequences in the same sample as well. The V gene is TRBV6-5, the J gene TRBJ2-5; TRBD1 agrees at 8 bases. The CDR3 sequence is 14 residues long. Germline-derived CDR1 and CDR2 are MNHEY and SVGAGI. Trimming took 5 bases from V and 5 from J; bases not matched to a gene: 7. The CDR3 is CASSPTGGRETQYF. The CDR3 coding sequence is TGTGCCAGCAGTCCCACAGGGGGGAGGGAGACCCAGTACTTC.

The chain is built from TRBV2 and TRBJ1-2; D is uncertain. The length of the CDR3 is 15 residues. The V end lost 1 base, the J end lost 4 bases, and 13 bases lay between the germline ends. The germline CDR1 and CDR2 sequences are SNHLY and FYNNEI. The chain's CDR3 is CASSEESAVSYGYTF. DNA of the CDR3: TGTGCCAGCAGTGAAGAGTCGGCGGTTAGCTATGGCTACACCTTC.

This clone has only one observation. Here the CDR3 DNA reads TGTGCCAGCAGTTCTTCCGGGACAGGGGGCGCTGGGGCCAACGTCCTGACTTTC. Its translation: CASSSSGTGGAGANVLTF. The rearrangement joins TRBV27 to TRBJ2-6; 12 nucleotides align to TRBD1. Germline V gene lookup returns CDR1 MNHEY and CDR2 SMNVEV (reference sequence). This CDR3 is built from 18 residues. The junction had 6 bases not matched to a gene; V was cut back by 4 bases and J by 2 bases.

V is TRBV5-8 and J is TRBJ2-7; TRBD1 matches 7 bases. V lost 4 bases, J lost 6 bases, and 16 bases stayed unmatched. CDR1 is SGHTS, CDR2 YDEGEE, per germline. This CDR3 has 16 amino acids. The CDR3 sequence is CASSAETDRFLSEQYF. The CDR3 DNA reads TGTGCCAGCAGCGCAGAAACGGACAGGTTCTTATCCGAGCAGTACTTC.

This clone occurred once. The rearrangement uses TRBV11-3 and TRBJ2-5, with TRBD2 matching 8 bases. The CDR3 runs to 15 residues. In germline, CDR1 is SGHNT, CDR2 YENEEA. V lost 0 bases and J lost 5; bases outside the gene matches: 5. CDR3 protein: CASSLEGLARETQYF. In DNA form, the CDR3 reads TGTGCCAGCAGCTTAGAAGGACTAGCCAGGGAGACCCAGTACTTC.

Comment on this clone: The same CDR3 also results from other DNA sequences found in this sample. The chain links TRBV2 to TRBJ2-7; D is perhaps TRBD1 (5 bases). Germline CDR1 and CDR2: SNHLY and FYNNEI. V lost 1 base and J lost 4, with 14 bases in between. The CDR3 is 15 amino acids. The CDR3 loop reads CASSEGRGPPYEQYF. In DNA, the CDR3 is TGTGCCAGCAGTGAAGGAAGGGGCCCCCCTTACGAGCAGTACTTC.

The V gene is TRBV30, the J gene TRBJ1-6; possible D gene TRBD1, 6 bases. CDR1 and CDR2 from the germline V gene are GTSNPN and SVGIG (reference sequence). Trimming took 4 bases from V and 8 from J, leaving 12 bases between them. The CDR3 is 13 residues long. CDR3 region: CAWTRQADSPLHF. The CDR3 DNA follows: TGTGCCTGGACTCGACAGGCCGATTCACCCCTCCACTTT.

To note about this clone: Distinct nucleotide sequences in the sample also encode this CDR3. The chain has TRBV2 and TRBJ1-1; D is unresolved. This CDR3 contains 11 residues. Trimming removed 6 bases from V and 5 bases from J, with 7 bases in between. CDR1 is SNHLY and CDR2 is FYNNEI in the germline V gene. CDR3 protein: CASRGGTEAFF. CDR3 DNA sequence: TGTGCCAGCAGGGGAGGAACTGAAGCTTTCTTT.

This clone occurred once. This sequence joins TRBV6-1 and TRBJ2-3; D not certain. The CDR3 contains 12 residues. Trimming left V 3 bases short and J 6 bases short, with 7 bases between. Germline V gives CDR1 MNHNS, CDR2 SASEGT. The CDR3 region is CASSDRWDTQYF. CDR3 in DNA: TGTGCCAGCAGTGACCGGTGGGATACGCAGTATTTT.